This T cell receptor beta chain was found in a study of blood T cell repertoires in COVID-19. Across the whole study: PBMCs, B-cell-depleted T cells, or T cells were the source of the cDNA or gDNA that made up the material.

Donors of Cohort 3 who recovered were those that had two negative PCRs, clearance, or symptom resolution. Generated by immunoSEQ multiplex PCR, the TCRdb table keeps only in-frame clones and is missing some. The data contain 250,000 to 300,000 clones, 80% to 90% of them singletons. The source material was PBMCs or T cells enriched from blood (not recorded which). The sequence came from a woman between 45 and 65 years old who had recovered from COVID-19.

CDR3 DNA sequence: TGTGCCAGCAGCTCGTACGGGGGAGGACTAGCAGACAATGAGCAGTTCTTC. Protein: CASSSYGGGLADNEQFF. The chain couples TRBV11-2 to TRBJ2-1, with 8 bases fitting TRBD2. V was pared by 4 bases and J by 5 bases, with 13 bases of the junction left unmatched. Germline V gene lookup returns CDR1 SGHAT and CDR2 FQNNGV. This CDR3 region has 17 residues.